This TCR beta chain was documented in a study of beta chain features in type 1 diabetes. The germline V and J ends were trimmed by 4 bases and 3 bases, with 20 bases remaining between them. CDR1 and CDR2 (germline): SGHNT, YYREEE (reference sequence). The CDR3 sequence is 18 residues long. Expressed TCRB transcripts were sequenced because the isolated RNA had all been reverse transcribed beforehand. The assay was immunoSEQ multiplex PCR, and TCRdb's table has in-frame clones only and misses some. The sample shows roughly 450,000 clones, 11% to 15% of them seen only once. This sequence was found in a man aged 25 to 45 in good health. The rearrangement joins TRBV5-4 to TRBJ2-6; D unclear. The specimen was naive CD4+ T cells from blood. The CDR3 nucleotides are TGTGCCAGCAGCCTGGGCGGCAGTTTTCTCCGTGGGGCCAACGTCCTGACTTTC. It encodes CASSLGGSFLRGANVLTF.